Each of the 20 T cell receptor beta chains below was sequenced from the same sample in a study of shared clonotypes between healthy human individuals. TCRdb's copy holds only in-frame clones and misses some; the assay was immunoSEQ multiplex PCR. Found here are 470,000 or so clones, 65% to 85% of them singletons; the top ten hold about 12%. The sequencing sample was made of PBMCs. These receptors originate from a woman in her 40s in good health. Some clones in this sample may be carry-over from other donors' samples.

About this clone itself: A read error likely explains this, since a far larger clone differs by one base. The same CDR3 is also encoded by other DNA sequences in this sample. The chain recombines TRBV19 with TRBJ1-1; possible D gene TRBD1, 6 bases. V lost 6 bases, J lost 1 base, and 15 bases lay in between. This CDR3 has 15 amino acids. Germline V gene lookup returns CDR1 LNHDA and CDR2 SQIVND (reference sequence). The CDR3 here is CASSFSGHPNTEAFF. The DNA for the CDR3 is TGTGCCAGTAGCTTCTCGGGACATCCGAACACTGAAGCTTTCTTT.

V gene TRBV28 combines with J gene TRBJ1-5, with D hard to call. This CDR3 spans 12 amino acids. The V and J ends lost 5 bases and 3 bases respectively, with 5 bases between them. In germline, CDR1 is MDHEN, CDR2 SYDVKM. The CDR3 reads CASSPDNQPQHF. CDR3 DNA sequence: TGTGCCAGCAGTCCAGACAATCAGCCCCAGCATTTT.

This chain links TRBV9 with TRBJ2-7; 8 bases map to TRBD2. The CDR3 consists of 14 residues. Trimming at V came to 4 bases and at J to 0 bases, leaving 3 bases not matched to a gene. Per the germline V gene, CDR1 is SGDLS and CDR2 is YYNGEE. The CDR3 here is CASSTGTSSYEQYF. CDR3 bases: TGTGCCAGCAGCACCGGGACTAGCTCCTACGAGCAGTACTTC.

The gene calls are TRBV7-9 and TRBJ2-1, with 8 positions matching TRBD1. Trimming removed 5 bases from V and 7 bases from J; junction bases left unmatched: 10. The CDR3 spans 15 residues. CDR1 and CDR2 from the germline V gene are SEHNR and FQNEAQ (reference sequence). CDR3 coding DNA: TGTGCCAGCAGCCCTCCCGACAGGGGCGGGAATGAGCAGTTCTTC. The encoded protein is CASSPPDRGGNEQFF. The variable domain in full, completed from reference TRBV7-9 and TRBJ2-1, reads DTGVSQNPRHKITKRGQNVTFRCDPISEHNRLYWYRQTLGQGPEFLTYFQNEAQLEKSRLLSDRFSAERPKGSFSTLEIQRTEQGDSAMYLCASSPPDRGGNEQFFGPGTRLTVL.

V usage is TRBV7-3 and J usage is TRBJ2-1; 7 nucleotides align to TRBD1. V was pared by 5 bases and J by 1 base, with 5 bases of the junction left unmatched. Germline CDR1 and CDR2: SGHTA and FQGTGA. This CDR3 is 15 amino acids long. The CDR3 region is CASSLGQASYNEQFF. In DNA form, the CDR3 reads TGTGCCAGCAGCCTTGGACAGGCTTCCTACAATGAGCAGTTCTTC.

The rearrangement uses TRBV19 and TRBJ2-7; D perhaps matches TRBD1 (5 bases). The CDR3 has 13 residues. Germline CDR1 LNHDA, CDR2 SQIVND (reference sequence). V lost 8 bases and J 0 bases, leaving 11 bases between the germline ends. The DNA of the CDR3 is TGTGCCAGTGGGGCCGGGCGCTCCTACGAGCAGTACTTC. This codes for CASGAGRSYEQYF.

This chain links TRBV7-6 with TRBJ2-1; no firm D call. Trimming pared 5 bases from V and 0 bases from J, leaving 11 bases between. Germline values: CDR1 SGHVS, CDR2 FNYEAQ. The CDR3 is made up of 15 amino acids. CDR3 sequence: CASSGYTSSYNEQFF. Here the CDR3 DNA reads TGTGCCAGCAGCGGATACACGAGCTCCTACAATGAGCAGTTCTTC. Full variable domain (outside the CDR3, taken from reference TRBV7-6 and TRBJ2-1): GAGVSQSPRYKVTKRGQDVALRCDPISGHVSLYWYRQALGQGPEFLTYFNYEAQQDKSGLPNDRFSAERPEGSISTLTIQRTEQRDSAMYRCASSGYTSSYNEQFFGPGTRLTVL.

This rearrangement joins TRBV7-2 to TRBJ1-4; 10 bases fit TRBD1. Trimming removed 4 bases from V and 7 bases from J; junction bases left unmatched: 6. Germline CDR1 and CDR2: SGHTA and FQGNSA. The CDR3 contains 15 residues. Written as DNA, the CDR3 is TGTGCCAGCAGCTACGACAGGGGGCAAGGTGAAAAACTGTTTTTT. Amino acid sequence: CASSYDRGQGEKLFF.

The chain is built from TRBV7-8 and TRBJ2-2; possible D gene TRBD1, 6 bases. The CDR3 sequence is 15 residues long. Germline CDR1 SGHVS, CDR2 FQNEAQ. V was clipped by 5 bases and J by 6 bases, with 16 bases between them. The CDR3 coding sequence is TGTGCCAGCAGCCCACAGGGTAGATTCGCCGGGGAGCTGTTTTTT. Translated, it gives CASSPQGRFAGELFF.

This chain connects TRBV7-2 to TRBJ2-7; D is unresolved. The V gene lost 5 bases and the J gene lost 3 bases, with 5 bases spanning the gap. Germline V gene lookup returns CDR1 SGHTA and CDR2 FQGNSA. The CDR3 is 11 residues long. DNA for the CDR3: TGTGCCAGCAGCCCCTTCTACGAGCAGTACTTC. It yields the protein CASSPFYEQYF.

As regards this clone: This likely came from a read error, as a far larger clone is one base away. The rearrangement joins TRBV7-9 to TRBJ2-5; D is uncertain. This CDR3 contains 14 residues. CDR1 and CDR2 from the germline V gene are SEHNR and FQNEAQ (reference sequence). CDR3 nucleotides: TGTGCCAGCAGCTTAGGACTGAGCCAAGAGACCCGGTACTTC. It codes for CASSLGLSQETRYF.

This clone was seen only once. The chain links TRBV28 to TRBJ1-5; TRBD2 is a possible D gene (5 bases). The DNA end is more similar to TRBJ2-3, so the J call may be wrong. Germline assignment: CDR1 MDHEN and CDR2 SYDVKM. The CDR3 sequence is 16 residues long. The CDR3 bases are TGTGCCAGCAGTTTGACGAGCACATATAGCGATCAGCCCCAGTATTTT. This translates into CASSLTSTYSDQPQYF.

CDR3 sequence (DNA): TGTGCCAGCAGCCGGGAGGGGGTCACCGGGGAGCTGTTTTTT. Translated: CASSREGVTGELFF. This chain connects TRBV7-3 to TRBJ2-2, with 8 nucleotides matching TRBD2. This CDR3 contains 14 residues. The germline V gene has CDR1 SGHTA and CDR2 FQGTGA. V gave up 5 bases and J gave up 4 bases; unmatched junction bases: 3.

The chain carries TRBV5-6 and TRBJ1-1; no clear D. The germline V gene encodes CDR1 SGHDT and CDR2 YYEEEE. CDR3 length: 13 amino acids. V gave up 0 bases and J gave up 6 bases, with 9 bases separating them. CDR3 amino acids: CASSLGGFSEAFF. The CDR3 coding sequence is TGTGCCAGCAGCTTGGGAGGGTTCTCTGAAGCTTTCTTT.

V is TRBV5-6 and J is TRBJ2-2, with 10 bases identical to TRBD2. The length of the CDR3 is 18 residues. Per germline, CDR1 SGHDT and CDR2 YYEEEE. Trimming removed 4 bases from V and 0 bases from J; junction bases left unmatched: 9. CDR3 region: CASSPRGLAGANTGELFF. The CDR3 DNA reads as TGTGCCAGCAGCCCGCGGGGTCTAGCGGGAGCGAACACCGGGGAGCTGTTTTTT.

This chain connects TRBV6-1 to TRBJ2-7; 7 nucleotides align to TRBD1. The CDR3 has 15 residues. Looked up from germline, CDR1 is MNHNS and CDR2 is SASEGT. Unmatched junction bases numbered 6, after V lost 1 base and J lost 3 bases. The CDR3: CASSEEGAGGYEQYF. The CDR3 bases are TGTGCCAGCAGTGAAGAGGGGGCAGGGGGCTACGAGCAGTACTTC.

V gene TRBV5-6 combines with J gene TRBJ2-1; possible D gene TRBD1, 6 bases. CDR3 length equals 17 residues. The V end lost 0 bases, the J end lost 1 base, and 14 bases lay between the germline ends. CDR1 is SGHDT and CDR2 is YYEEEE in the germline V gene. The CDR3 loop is CASSLAVGGPSYNEQFF. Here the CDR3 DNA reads TGTGCCAGCAGCTTGGCCGTAGGGGGTCCATCCTACAATGAGCAGTTCTTC.

The CDR3 region is CASSFQAGVVTQYF. CDR3 bases: TGTGCCAGCAGTTTCCAAGCGGGAGTGGTGACCCAGTACTTC. This chain connects TRBV6-5 to TRBJ2-5; TRBD2 matches 8 bases. This CDR3 comprises 14 residues. Per germline, CDR1 MNHEY and CDR2 SVGAGI. V was clipped by 4 bases and J by 7 bases; unmatched bases: 8.

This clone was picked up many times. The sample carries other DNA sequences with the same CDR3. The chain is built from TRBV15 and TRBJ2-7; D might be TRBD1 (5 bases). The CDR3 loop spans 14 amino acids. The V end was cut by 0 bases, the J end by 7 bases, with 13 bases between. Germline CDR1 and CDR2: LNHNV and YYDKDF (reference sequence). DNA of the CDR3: TGTGCCACCAGCAGAGAGGGGCTATCTGGGGAGCAGTACTTC. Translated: CATSREGLSGEQYF.

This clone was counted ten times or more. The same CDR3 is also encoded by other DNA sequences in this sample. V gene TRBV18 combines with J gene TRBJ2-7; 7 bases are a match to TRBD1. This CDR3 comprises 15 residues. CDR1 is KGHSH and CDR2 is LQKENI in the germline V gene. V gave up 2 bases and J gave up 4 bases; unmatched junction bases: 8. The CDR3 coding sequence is TGTGCCAGCTCACCAAGTGGGACAGCAGTATACGAGCAGTACTTC. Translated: CASSPSGTAVYEQYF.